This is a list of T cell receptor beta chains from one sample in a study of glioma-infiltrating T cells. TCRdb used MiXCR to reprocess the multiplex PCR reads, holding one entry per CDR3 protein. The profile shows more than 300,000 distinct CDR3 sequences, 41% of them singletons. The sequenced material came from glioma tissue, nonneoplastic brain tissue, or PBMCs (not recorded which). The origin of the receptors is a human donor with low-grade glioma or glioblastoma, undergoing nonglioma brain surgery, or in good health (not recorded which). Each CDR3 is given with its conserved first and last residue. Fields, in order: V gene, J gene, clone size, D gene, CDR3 DNA, CDR3 protein. The D gene is left open where the match is weak. Part of the rows lack a size; the others show once, few, many or a class for expanded clones.

v_call: TRBV25-1
j_call: TRBJ2-1
clone_size: many
d_call: .
cdr3_nt: TGTGCCAGCAGTTGGCGGTCTTGGAATGAGCAGTTCTTC
cdr3_aa: CASSWRSWNEQFF

v_call: TRBV11-2
j_call: TRBJ2-1
clone_size: .
d_call: .
cdr3_nt: TGTGCCAGTAGCAACCGACCCAGGGGCTACAATGAGCAGTTCTTC
cdr3_aa: CASSNRPRGYNEQFF

v_call: TRBV27
j_call: TRBJ2-7
clone_size: .
d_call: TRBD1
cdr3_nt: TGTGCCAGCAGTCCCCTCGTAGGGGGCCCGTACGAGCAGTACTTC
cdr3_aa: CASSPLVGGPYEQYF

v_call: TRBV20-1
j_call: TRBJ2-2
clone_size: .
d_call: .
cdr3_nt: TGCAGTGCTAGATCCCTGTTAGGGGGGTCGAGCACCGGGGAGCTGTTTTTT
cdr3_aa: CSARSLLGGSSTGELFF

v_call: TRBV4-1
j_call: TRBJ2-5
clone_size: .
d_call: TRBD2
cdr3_nt: TGCGCCAGCAGCCCCCGACTAGCGGGAGGGTCAGCAGAGACCCAGTACTTC
cdr3_aa: CASSPRLAGGSAETQYF

v_call: TRBV28
j_call: TRBJ2-1
clone_size: many
d_call: .
cdr3_nt: TGTGCCAGCAGTCTCTCTTACGATGAGCAGTTCTTC
cdr3_aa: CASSLSYDEQFF

v_call: TRBV28
j_call: TRBJ2-1
clone_size: many
d_call: TRBD2
cdr3_nt: TGTGCCAGCAGTCTAGCGGATTTCCGCAACAATGAGCAGTTCTTC
cdr3_aa: CASSLADFRNNEQFF

v_call: TRBV7-9
j_call: TRBJ2-1
clone_size: .
d_call: .
cdr3_nt: TGTGCCAGCAGCTTAGCCGAAGGCCATGAGCAGTTCTTC
cdr3_aa: CASSLAEGHEQFF

v_call: TRBV7-9
j_call: TRBJ2-7
clone_size: .
d_call: TRBD2
cdr3_nt: TGTGCCAGCAGCTTAGGAGTGACTAGCGGGGGAACCTACGAGCAGTACTTC
cdr3_aa: CASSLGVTSGGTYEQYF

v_call: TRBV7-2
j_call: TRBJ2-6
clone_size: few
d_call: TRBD1
cdr3_nt: TGTGCCAGCAGCGAGACAGGGTCGTCCAACGTCCTGACTTTC
cdr3_aa: CASSETGSSNVLTF

v_call: TRBV28
j_call: TRBJ2-5
clone_size: few
d_call: TRBD2
cdr3_nt: TGTGCCAGCAGTAGGACTAGCGGGATTATCTTGATCGAGACCCAGTACTTC
cdr3_aa: CASSRTSGIILIETQYF

v_call: TRBV6-2/TRBV6-3
j_call: TRBJ2-2
clone_size: few
d_call: TRBD2
cdr3_nt: TGTGCCAGCAGTTACAGGACTAGCGGGAGCACCGGGGAGCTGTTTTTT
cdr3_aa: CASSYRTSGSTGELFF

v_call: TRBV7-2
j_call: TRBJ2-7
clone_size: many
d_call: .
cdr3_nt: TGTGCCAGCACTCCCAGATCCGGCTACGAGCAGTACTTC
cdr3_aa: CASTPRSGYEQYF

v_call: TRBV27
j_call: TRBJ2-7
clone_size: many
d_call: .
cdr3_nt: TGTGCCAGCAGTTTATTACGGCAATCTGAGCAGTACTTC
cdr3_aa: CASSLLRQSEQYF

v_call: TRBV4-1
j_call: TRBJ1-5
clone_size: .
d_call: TRBD1
cdr3_nt: TGCGCCAGCAGCCAAGCAGGGGGACAGCCCCAGCATTTT
cdr3_aa: CASSQAGGQPQHF

v_call: TRBV27
j_call: TRBJ2-4
clone_size: many
d_call: .
cdr3_nt: TGTGCCAGCCGCGGCATTCAGTACTTC
cdr3_aa: CASRGIQYF

v_call: TRBV7-9
j_call: TRBJ1-4
clone_size: .
d_call: .
cdr3_nt: TGTGCCAGCAGCTTAGGGCCCGGGGAAGCACCTAATGAAAAACTGTTTTTT
cdr3_aa: CASSLGPGEAPNEKLFF

v_call: TRBV7-9
j_call: TRBJ2-1
clone_size: .
d_call: TRBD1
cdr3_nt: TGTGCCAGCAGCACACGGACAGGGAATTACGAGCAGTTCTTC
cdr3_aa: CASSTRTGNYEQFF

v_call: TRBV4-2
j_call: TRBJ2-7
clone_size: .
d_call: TRBD1
cdr3_nt: TGTGCCAGCAGCCAAGTCAGGGCAACAGGGGACGAGCAGTACTTC
cdr3_aa: CASSQVRATGDEQYF

v_call: TRBV27
j_call: TRBJ2-7
clone_size: .
d_call: .
cdr3_nt: TGTGCCAGCAGCTCGAAGTCTTACGAGCAGTACTTC
cdr3_aa: CASSSKSYEQYF

v_call: TRBV6-2/TRBV6-3
j_call: TRBJ2-1
clone_size: .
d_call: TRBD2
cdr3_nt: TGTACCAGCAGTCCCACCCGCGGGGGGACCCTCTACAATGAGCAGTTCTTC
cdr3_aa: CTSSPTRGGTLYNEQFF

v_call: TRBV5-6
j_call: TRBJ2-5
clone_size: .
d_call: TRBD1
cdr3_nt: TGTGCCAGCAGCTCAGGACAGGGAGCGGAGACCCAGTACTTC
cdr3_aa: CASSSGQGAETQYF

v_call: TRBV28
j_call: TRBJ1-2
clone_size: .
d_call: .
cdr3_nt: TGTGCCAGCAGAATCCCGGAGGGCAACGCCTTC
cdr3_aa: CASRIPEGNAF

v_call: TRBV28
j_call: TRBJ2-7
clone_size: .
d_call: .
cdr3_nt: TGTGCCAGCAGTTCTGGATTCTCCTACGAGCAGTACTTC
cdr3_aa: CASSSGFSYEQYF

v_call: TRBV28
j_call: TRBJ2-1
clone_size: .
d_call: TRBD2
cdr3_nt: TGTGCCAGCAGTTTAGAGTTGCGGCTAGCGGGCTCCTCCTACAATGAGCAGTTCTTC
cdr3_aa: CASSLELRLAGSSYNEQFF

v_call: TRBV5-4
j_call: TRBJ2-7
clone_size: few
d_call: TRBD1
cdr3_nt: TGTGCCAGCAGCTTGGCGGGACAGACAACCTACGAGCAGTACTTC
cdr3_aa: CASSLAGQTTYEQYF

v_call: TRBV20-1
j_call: TRBJ2-1
clone_size: .
d_call: TRBD2
cdr3_nt: TGCAGTGGTGCACTAGCGGACTACAATAAGCAGTTCTTC
cdr3_aa: CSGALADYNKQFF

v_call: TRBV20-1
j_call: TRBJ1-2
clone_size: .
d_call: .
cdr3_nt: TGCAGTGCAATAAAGGGACACCTCGGCGACTATGGCTACACCTTC
cdr3_aa: CSAIKGHLGDYGYTF

v_call: TRBV27
j_call: TRBJ2-2
clone_size: many
d_call: .
cdr3_nt: TGTGCCAGCAGTCAAATCTCGTTCGCGAACACCGGGGAGCTGTTTTTT
cdr3_aa: CASSQISFANTGELFF

v_call: TRBV4-1
j_call: TRBJ2-2
clone_size: .
d_call: .
cdr3_nt: TGCGCCAGCAGCCAAGTCCCGGGACAAAACACCGGGGAGCTGTTTTTT
cdr3_aa: CASSQVPGQNTGELFF

v_call: TRBV6-1
j_call: TRBJ2-7
clone_size: many
d_call: TRBD2
cdr3_nt: TGTGCCAGCAGTGAGGCGGGAGATTCCTCCGAGCAGTACTTC
cdr3_aa: CASSEAGDSSEQYF

v_call: TRBV11-2
j_call: TRBJ1-2
clone_size: .
d_call: .
cdr3_nt: TGTGCCAGCAGCTTAGTAAGGGGTGTTGGCTATGGCTACACCTTC
cdr3_aa: CASSLVRGVGYGYTF

v_call: TRBV7-6
j_call: TRBJ1-5
clone_size: .
d_call: TRBD1
cdr3_nt: TGTGCCAGCAGCTTAGAATCCGGACAGGGGTACAATCAGCCCCAGCATTTT
cdr3_aa: CASSLESGQGYNQPQHF

v_call: TRBV10-3
j_call: TRBJ2-1
clone_size: .
d_call: .
cdr3_nt: TGTGCCATCGGGTGGGGGGGGGCTTACAATGAGCAGTTCTTC
cdr3_aa: CAIGWGGAYNEQFF

v_call: TRBV4-2
j_call: TRBJ1-1
clone_size: few
d_call: .
cdr3_nt: TGTGCCAGCAGCCAAACCGGACAGAGGAACACTGAAGCTTTCTTT
cdr3_aa: CASSQTGQRNTEAFF

v_call: TRBV7-4
j_call: TRBJ2-5
clone_size: .
d_call: .
cdr3_nt: TGTGCCAGCAGCCCCGTCGGGGCAGGGTCAATTTTTGGGACCCAGTACTTC
cdr3_aa: CASSPVGAGSIFGTQYF

v_call: TRBV5-1
j_call: TRBJ2-2
clone_size: .
d_call: .
cdr3_nt: TGCGCCAGCAGCTTAGGAGTAACCCGCGGGGAGCTGTTTTTT
cdr3_aa: CASSLGVTRGELFF

v_call: TRBV11-1
j_call: TRBJ2-7
clone_size: .
d_call: .
cdr3_nt: TGTGCCTGCAGCTTAGGAGGATCCTCCTACGAGCAGTACTTC
cdr3_aa: CACSLGGSSYEQYF

v_call: TRBV20-1
j_call: TRBJ2-7
clone_size: .
d_call: .
cdr3_nt: TGCAGTGCTGTAGGGGGGGAGAGCTACTACGAGCAGTACTTC
cdr3_aa: CSAVGGESYYEQYF

v_call: TRBV27
j_call: TRBJ2-1
clone_size: .
d_call: .
cdr3_nt: TGTGCCAGCAGTTTCATCGGCTTTAGCTCCTACAATGGGCAGTTCTTC
cdr3_aa: CASSFIGFSSYNGQFF

v_call: TRBV20-1
j_call: TRBJ1-1
clone_size: many
d_call: .
cdr3_nt: TGCAGTGCTCGCCCGGTACCTCAGGGGAGAGCTTTCTTT
cdr3_aa: CSARPVPQGRAFF

v_call: TRBV25-1
j_call: TRBJ1-5
clone_size: many
d_call: .
cdr3_nt: TGTGCCAGCAGTGCCGACAGGTCTAGCAATCAGCCCCAGCATTTT
cdr3_aa: CASSADRSSNQPQHF

v_call: TRBV27
j_call: TRBJ2-1
clone_size: few
d_call: TRBD2
cdr3_nt: TGTGCCAGCAGTTTGTCCCTAGCGGGAGGTCCACACAATGAGCAGTTCTTC
cdr3_aa: CASSLSLAGGPHNEQFF

v_call: TRBV27
j_call: TRBJ2-4
clone_size: .
d_call: .
cdr3_nt: TGTACCAGGAGTTTATCAGCAGGTCTAGCCAAAAACATTCAGTACTTC
cdr3_aa: CTRSLSAGLAKNIQYF

v_call: TRBV3-1
j_call: TRBJ1-2
clone_size: .
d_call: .
cdr3_nt: TGTGCCAGCAGCCAAGGAGGCAGTTACTATGGCCACACCTTC
cdr3_aa: CASSQGGSYYGHTF